This T cell receptor (beta chain) came from a study of naive and memory T cell subsets. A word on this clonotype: No antigen is known for it.

The CDR3 is made up of 16 amino acids. Germline V gives CDR1 KGHDR, CDR2 SFDVKD. With 4 bases clipped from V and 5 bases from J, the junction kept 5 bases outside the gene matches. Notes on the study in general: Especially in CD8 cells, naive repertoires contained a few larger clonotypes, possibly CD45RA-re-expressing memory cells. Over 90% of naive TCR sequences appeared only once after error correction, unlike memory subsets.

The beta constant-region primer was an equimolar mix of two oligonucleotides covering TRBC1 and TRBC2. The ligated cDNA underwent four PCR rounds using SP2 and nested alpha and beta constant-region primers. A 12-nucleotide UMI and the SP2 primer were added to the cDNA 3' end by oligonucleotide ligation. MiXCR, applied by TCRdb to the UMI-ligation and nested PCR reads, yields one record per CDR3 protein. The repertoire holds approximately 140,000 distinct CDR3 sequences, with 15% to 25% as singletons. Sequenced material: naive CD8+ T cells from blood. The V call is TRBV24-1, the J call TRBJ2-5; 14 bases align to TRBD2. This TCR came from a human donor in good health. The DNA for the CDR3 is TGTGCCACCAGTGACGGGACTAGCGGGAGAGGTGAGACCCAGTACTTC. Translated, it gives CATSDGTSGRGETQYF.